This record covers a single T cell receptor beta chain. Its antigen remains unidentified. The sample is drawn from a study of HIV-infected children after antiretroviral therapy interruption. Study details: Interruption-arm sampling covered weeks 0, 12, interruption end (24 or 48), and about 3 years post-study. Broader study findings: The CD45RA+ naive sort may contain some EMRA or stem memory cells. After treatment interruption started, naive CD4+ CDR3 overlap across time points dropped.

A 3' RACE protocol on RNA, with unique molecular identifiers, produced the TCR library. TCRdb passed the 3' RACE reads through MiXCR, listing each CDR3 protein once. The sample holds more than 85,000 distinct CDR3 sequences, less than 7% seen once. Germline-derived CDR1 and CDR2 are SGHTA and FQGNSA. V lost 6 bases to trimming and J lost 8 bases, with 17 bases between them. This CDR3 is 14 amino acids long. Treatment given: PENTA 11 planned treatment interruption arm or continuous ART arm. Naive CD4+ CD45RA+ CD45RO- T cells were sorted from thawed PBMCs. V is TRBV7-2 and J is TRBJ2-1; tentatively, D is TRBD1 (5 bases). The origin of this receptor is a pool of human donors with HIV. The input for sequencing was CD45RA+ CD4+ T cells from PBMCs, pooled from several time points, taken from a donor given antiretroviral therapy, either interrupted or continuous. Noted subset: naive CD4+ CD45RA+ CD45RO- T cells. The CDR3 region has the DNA TGTGCCAGCAGAGGGGTTGGTAGGTGGGATGAGCAGTTCTTC. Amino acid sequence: CASRGVGRWDEQFF.